This TCR beta chain was obtained from a study of shared clonotypes between healthy human individuals. Study observations and caveats: Larger richness was generally estimated for naive than memory subsets. Relative to their counterparts shared across all four donors, non-shared clonotypes exhibited diminished generation probabilities.

Naive CD8 cells, CD45RO-negative and positively selected for CCR7, excluded terminally differentiated effector memory CD45RA+ cells. Assay execution took place at the deep level. The data were produced by immunoSEQ multiplex PCR, yet TCRdb's version contains in-frame clones alone and is incomplete. The table includes roughly 590,000 clones, nearly 97% detected once. In germline, CDR1 is SGHRS, CDR2 YFSETQ. V lost 1 base and J lost 3; bases outside the gene matches: 7. This CDR3 comprises 15 residues. Details on this clone: Its antigen is still unknown.

The rearrangement joins TRBV5-1 to TRBJ2-7, with TRBD2 matching over 7 bases. Source material: naive CD8+ T cells sorted from blood. The receptor's source is a woman aged 25 to 39 in good health. The CDR3 loop reads CASSLLSGPNYEQYF. Here the CDR3 DNA reads TGCGCCAGCAGCTTGCTTAGCGGGCCTAACTACGAGCAGTACTTC.